Shown below are 15 T cell receptor beta chains from a single sample sequenced in a study of siplizumab effects on memory and regulatory T cells. Only in-frame clones appear in the TCRdb table, and some are missing; sequencing was by immunoSEQ multiplex PCR. This table holds roughly 68,000 clones, around 96% found once. Sequencing was performed on naive CD8+ T cells sorted from blood. All receptors come from a human donor in good health.

Concerning this clone itself: A junction boundary mismatches the germline segment, possibly from a read error. This sequence joins TRBV7-6 and TRBJ2-7; 9 bases agree with TRBD1. This CDR3 region has 14 residues. Germline CDR1 SGHVS, CDR2 FNYEAQ. The CDR3 protein is CASSPGQGFYGQYF. The CDR3 DNA sequence: TGTGCCAGCAGCCCCGGACAGGGGTTCTACGGGCAGTACTTC.

This sequence joins TRBV4-2 and TRBJ2-3; TRBD2 aligns across 10 bases. CDR1 and CDR2 (germline): LGHNA, YNFKEQ. The CDR3 totals 18 residues. The V gene end was trimmed by 1 base and the J gene end by 2 bases; junction bases not matched to a gene: 9. CDR3: CASSQAQLTSGHTDTQYF. The DNA for the CDR3 is TGTGCCAGCAGCCAAGCCCAATTGACTAGCGGGCACACAGATACGCAGTATTTT.

The chain has TRBV27 and TRBJ1-2; 10 positions agree with TRBD1. The trim removed 0 bases at V and 5 bases at J, leaving 3 bases unmatched. The CDR3 sequence is 15 residues long. CDR1 is MNHEY, CDR2 SMNVEV, per germline (reference sequence). The CDR3 DNA follows: TGTGCCAGCAGTTTATCGACAGGGGGCGGGTATGGCTACACCTTC. As protein: CASSLSTGGGYGYTF.

V is TRBV28 and J is TRBJ1-2; D remains ambiguous. Trimming took off 4 bases at V and 1 base at J, with 10 bases between the two ends. Per the germline V gene, CDR1 is MDHEN and CDR2 is SYDVKM. This CDR3 comprises 14 residues. CDR3 sequence: CASSSDILNYGYTF. For the CDR3, the DNA is TGTGCCAGCAGTTCCGACATTCTTAACTATGGCTACACCTTC.

The chain employs TRBV5-5 and TRBJ1-1; 7 bases align to TRBD1. CDR3 length equals 13 residues. Germline loops: CDR1 SGHKS, CDR2 YYEKEE (reference sequence). V dropped 2 bases and J dropped 6; count of bases not matched to a gene: 4. The CDR3 sequence: CASSFTGDAEAFF. Here the CDR3 DNA reads TGTGCCAGCAGCTTTACAGGGGATGCTGAAGCTTTCTTT.

The genes are TRBV7-6 and TRBJ1-1; 8 bases fit TRBD1. The CDR3 is made up of 15 amino acids. Trimming removed 4 bases from V and 0 bases from J; junction bases left unmatched: 4. The germline CDR1 and CDR2 sequences are SGHVS and FNYEAQ. CDR3 DNA sequence: TGTGCCAGCAGCTCGGGACAGGAGATGAACACTGAAGCTTTCTTT. This translates into CASSSGQEMNTEAFF.

This chain joins TRBV4-1 and TRBJ2-5; D remains unclear. The germline V and J ends were trimmed by 1 base and 3 bases, with 12 bases remaining between them. The CDR3 contains 15 residues. CDR1 MGHRA and CDR2 YSYEKL come from the germline V gene. The CDR3 sequence: CASSQVNSPKETQYF. CDR3 coding DNA: TGCGCCAGCAGCCAAGTTAACAGCCCGAAAGAGACCCAGTACTTC.

The genes are TRBV7-6 and TRBJ1-4; tentatively, D is TRBD1 (5 bases). The CDR3 runs 16 residues. V lost 0 bases to trimming and J lost 1 base, with 9 bases between them. Germline assignment: CDR1 SGHVS and CDR2 FNYEAQ. The CDR3 bases are TGTGCCAGCAGCTTAGCGATGAGGGGAACTAATGAAAAACTGTTTTTT. This codes for CASSLAMRGTNEKLFF.

This clone was picked up one time. This chain's CDR3 is CASSLTDLAGGSYEQYF. The CDR3, as DNA: TGCGCCAGCAGCTTGACCGATCTAGCGGGGGGATCCTACGAGCAGTACTTC. This chain uses TRBV5-1 with TRBJ2-7; 11 positions agree with TRBD2. V was clipped by 1 base and J by 1 base; unmatched bases: 7. Germline V gene sequence: CDR1 SGHRS, CDR2 YFSETQ. The CDR3 is 17 amino acids.

V gene TRBV7-8 combines with J gene TRBJ2-7, with 7 bases fitting TRBD1. V trimming: 3 bases; J trimming: 6 bases; junction bases outside the gene matches: 5. The germline V gene encodes CDR1 SGHVS and CDR2 FQNEAQ. This CDR3 has 13 amino acids. CDR3 amino acids: CASSFPDRVEQYF. The CDR3 nucleotides read TGTGCCAGCAGCTTTCCTGACAGGGTCGAGCAGTACTTC.

The rearrangement links TRBV20-1 to TRBJ2-1; D uncertain. The germline V gene has CDR1 DFQATT and CDR2 SNEGSKA (reference sequence). V gave up 4 bases and J gave up 8 bases, with 9 bases separating them. This CDR3 is 11 amino acids long. Here the CDR3 reads CSAKVVDEQFF. For the CDR3, the DNA is TGCAGTGCTAAAGTAGTAGATGAGCAGTTCTTC.

CDR3 DNA: TGTGCCAGCAGCCGAGGGGGGGGCTCCTACAATGAGCAGTTCTTC. Its translation is CASSRGGGSYNEQFF. The rearrangement links TRBV27 to TRBJ2-1, with a possible D match to TRBD2 (7 bases). CDR1 is MNHEY, CDR2 SMNVEV, per germline (reference sequence). This CDR3 is 15 amino acids long. V dropped 6 bases and J dropped 0 bases, with 12 bases sitting between them.

This chain joins TRBV5-8 and TRBJ2-1; D is undetermined. The germline V gene has CDR1 SGHTS and CDR2 YDEGEE. The CDR3 has 12 residues. Trimming cost V 0 bases and J 7 bases, with 5 bases left between them. CDR3 region: CASSLVANEQFF. The CDR3 DNA follows: TGTGCCAGCAGCTTGGTGGCGAATGAGCAGTTCTTC.

This clone showed up just once. The V and J genes are TRBV28 and TRBJ2-1, with D unresolved. The V end lost 6 bases, the J end lost 7 bases, and 10 bases lay between the germline ends. Germline CDR1 is MDHEN and CDR2 is SYDVKM. The CDR3 sequence is 12 residues long. Here the CDR3 DNA reads TGTGCCAGCAGCATAACCTGGAATGAGCAGTTCTTC. This gives the protein CASSITWNEQFF.

The rearrangement joins TRBV5-1 to TRBJ2-2; 9 positions match TRBD2. The V gene end was trimmed by 4 bases and the J gene end by 2 bases; junction bases not matched to a gene: 6. The germline CDR1 and CDR2 sequences are SGHRS and YFSETQ. CDR3 length equals 16 residues. CDR3 protein: CASSSTSGPNTGELFF. CDR3 DNA sequence: TGCGCCAGCAGCAGTACTAGCGGGCCTAACACCGGGGAGCTGTTTTTT. The full variable domain, completed using reference TRBV5-1 and TRBJ2-2, is KAGVTQTPRYLIKTRGQQVTLSCSPISGHRSVSWYQQTPGQGLQFLFEYFSETQRNKGNFPGRFSGRQFSNSRSEMNVSTLELGDSALYLCASSSTSGPNTGELFFGEGSRLTVL.